This entry lists 2 T cell receptor beta chains sequenced from one sample in a study of blood T cell repertoires in COVID-19. Clones were read by immunoSEQ multiplex PCR, and TCRdb kept only the in-frame ones, dropping some. The repertoire holds 200,000 or so clones, with approximately 90% as singletons. What was sequenced was PBMCs or T cells enriched from blood (not recorded which). The receptors stem from a woman aged 40 to 50 with acute COVID-19.

The chain couples TRBV25-1 to TRBJ2-7, with 7 bases that match TRBD1. Germline CDR1 reads MGHDK; CDR2 reads SYGVNS. V lost 4 bases to trimming and J lost 3 bases; unmatched junction nucleotides: 12. The CDR3 is 16 residues long. CDR3 sequence: CASSAWDRSVHYEQYF. CDR3 in DNA: TGTGCCAGCAGTGCCTGGGACAGATCGGTGCACTACGAGCAGTACTTC.

V gene TRBV7-9 combines with J gene TRBJ2-1, with D uncertain. CDR1 is SEHNR and CDR2 is FQNEAQ in the germline V gene (reference sequence). CDR3 length equals 16 residues. V gave up 1 base and J gave up 8 bases, with 18 bases separating them. CDR3 nucleotide sequence: TGTGCCAGCAGCTTAGAAATAGCTGCGCTGGTGGATGAGCAGTTCTTC. This translates into CASSLEIAALVDEQFF.